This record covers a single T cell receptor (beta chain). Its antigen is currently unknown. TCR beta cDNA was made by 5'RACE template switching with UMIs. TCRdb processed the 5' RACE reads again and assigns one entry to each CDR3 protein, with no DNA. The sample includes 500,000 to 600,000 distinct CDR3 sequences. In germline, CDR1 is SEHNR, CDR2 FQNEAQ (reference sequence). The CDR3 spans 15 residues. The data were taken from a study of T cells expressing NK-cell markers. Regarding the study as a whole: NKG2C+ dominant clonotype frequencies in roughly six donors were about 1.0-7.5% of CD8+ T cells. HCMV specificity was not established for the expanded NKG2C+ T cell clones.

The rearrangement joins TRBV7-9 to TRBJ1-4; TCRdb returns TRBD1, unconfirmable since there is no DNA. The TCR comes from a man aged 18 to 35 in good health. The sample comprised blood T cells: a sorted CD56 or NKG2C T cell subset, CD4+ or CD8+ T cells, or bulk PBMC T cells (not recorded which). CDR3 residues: CASSSYGGADEKLFF.